This T cell receptor (beta chain) is drawn from a study of technical replicates of blood from several donors. Trimming cost V 6 bases and J 6 bases, with 18 bases left between them. The CDR3 loop spans 15 amino acids. Germline V gives CDR1 SGHNT, CDR2 YENEEA. This clone was seen once. Profiling relied on immunoSEQ multiplex PCR, and the TCRdb table lists in-frame clones only, not all of them. The sample shows approximately 73,000 clones, 92% of them seen only once. The chain recombines TRBV11-3 with TRBJ1-3, with D maybe TRBD1 (6 bases). Sequenced: T cells isolated from PBMCs. This TCR was sampled from a human donor in good health. CDR3 region: CASSSRGRIENTIYF. CDR3 DNA sequence: TGTGCCAGCAGTTCGCGGGGGCGCATAGAAAACACCATATATTTT.